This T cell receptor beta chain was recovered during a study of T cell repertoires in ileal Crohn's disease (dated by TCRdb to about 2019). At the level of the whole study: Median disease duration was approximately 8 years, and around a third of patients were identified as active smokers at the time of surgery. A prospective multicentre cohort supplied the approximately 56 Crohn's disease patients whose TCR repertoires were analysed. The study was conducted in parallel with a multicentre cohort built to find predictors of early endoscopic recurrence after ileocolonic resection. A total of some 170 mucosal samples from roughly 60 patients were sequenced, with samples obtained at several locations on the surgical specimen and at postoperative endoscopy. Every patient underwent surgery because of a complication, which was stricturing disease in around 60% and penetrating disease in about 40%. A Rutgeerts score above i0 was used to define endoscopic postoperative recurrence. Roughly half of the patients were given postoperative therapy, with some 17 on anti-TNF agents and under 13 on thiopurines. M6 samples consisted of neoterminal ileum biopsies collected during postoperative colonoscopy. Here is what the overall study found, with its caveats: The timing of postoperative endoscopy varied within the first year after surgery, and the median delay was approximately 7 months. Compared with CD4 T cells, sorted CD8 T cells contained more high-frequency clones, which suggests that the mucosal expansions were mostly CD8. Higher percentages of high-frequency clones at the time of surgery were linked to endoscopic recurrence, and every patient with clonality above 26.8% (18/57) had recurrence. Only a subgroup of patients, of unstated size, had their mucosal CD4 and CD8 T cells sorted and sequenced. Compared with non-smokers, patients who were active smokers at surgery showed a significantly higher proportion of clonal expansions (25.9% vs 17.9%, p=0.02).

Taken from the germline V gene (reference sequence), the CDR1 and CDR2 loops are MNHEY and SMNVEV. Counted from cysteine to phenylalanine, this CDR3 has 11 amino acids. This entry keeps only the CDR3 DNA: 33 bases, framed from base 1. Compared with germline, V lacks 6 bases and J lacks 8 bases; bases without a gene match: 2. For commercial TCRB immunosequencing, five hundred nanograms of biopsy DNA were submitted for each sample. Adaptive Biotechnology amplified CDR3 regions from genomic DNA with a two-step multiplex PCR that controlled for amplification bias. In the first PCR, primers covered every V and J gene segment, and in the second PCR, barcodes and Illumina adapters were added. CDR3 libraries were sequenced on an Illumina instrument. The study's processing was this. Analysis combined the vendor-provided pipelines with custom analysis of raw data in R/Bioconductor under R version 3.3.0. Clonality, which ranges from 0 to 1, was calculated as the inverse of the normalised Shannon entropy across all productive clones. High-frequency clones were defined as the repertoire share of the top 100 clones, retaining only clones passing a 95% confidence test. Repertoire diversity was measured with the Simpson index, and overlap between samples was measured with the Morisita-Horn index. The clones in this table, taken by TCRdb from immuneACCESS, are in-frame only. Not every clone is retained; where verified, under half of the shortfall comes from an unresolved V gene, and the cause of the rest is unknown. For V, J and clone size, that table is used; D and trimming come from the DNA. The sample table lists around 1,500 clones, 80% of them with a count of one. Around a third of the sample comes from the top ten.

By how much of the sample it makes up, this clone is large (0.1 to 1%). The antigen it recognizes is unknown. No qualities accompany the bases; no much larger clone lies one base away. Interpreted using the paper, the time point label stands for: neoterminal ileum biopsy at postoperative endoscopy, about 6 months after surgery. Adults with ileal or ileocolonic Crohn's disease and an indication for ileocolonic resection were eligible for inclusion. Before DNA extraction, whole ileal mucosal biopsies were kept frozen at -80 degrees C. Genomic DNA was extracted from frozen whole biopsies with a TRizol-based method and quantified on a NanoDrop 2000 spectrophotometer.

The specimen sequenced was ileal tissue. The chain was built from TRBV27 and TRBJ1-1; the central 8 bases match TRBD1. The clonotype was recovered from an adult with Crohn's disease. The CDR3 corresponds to CASRTGGEAFF. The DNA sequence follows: TGTGCCAGCAGAACAGGGGGAGAAGCTTTCTTT.